The 27 T cell receptor beta chains below were found in one sample sequenced in a study of technical replicates of blood from a few donors. Sequencing used immunoSEQ multiplex PCR; TCRdb keeps in-frame clones, though not all of them. This table holds approximately 80,000 clones, 98% found once. The material sequenced was T cells isolated from PBMCs. The source is a human donor in good health.

The chain is built from TRBV5-4 and TRBJ2-3; TRBD2 aligns across 11 bases. The CDR3 runs 18 residues. With 3 bases clipped from V and 2 bases from J, the junction kept 11 bases outside the gene matches. Germline V gene lookup returns CDR1 SGHNT and CDR2 YYREEE (reference sequence). The CDR3 DNA is TGTGCCAGCAGCTCAGGTCATGGGACTAGCGGATACACAGATACGCAGTATTTT. Translation gives CASSSGHGTSGYTDTQYF.

V usage is TRBV7-9 and J usage is TRBJ2-7; 8 bases fit TRBD1. The CDR3 contains 15 residues. Unmatched junction bases numbered 8, after V lost 5 bases and J lost 2 bases. Per germline, CDR1 SEHNR and CDR2 FQNEAQ (reference sequence). This CDR3 reads CASSLTGGFAYEQYF. The CDR3 DNA sequence: TGTGCCAGCAGCCTAACAGGGGGATTCGCCTACGAGCAGTACTTC.

This clone was observed a handful of times. The chain recombines TRBV15 with TRBJ2-4; 9 bases fit TRBD2. The CDR3 length is 17 residues. Germline trimming cut 2 bases from V and 2 bases from J; bases unmatched to any gene: 7. The V gene's germline CDR1 is LNHNV and CDR2 YYDKDF (reference sequence). The CDR3 nucleotides read TGTGCCACCAGCAGACCGGGACTAGCTTCGTCCAAAAACATTCAGTACTTC. This encodes CATSRPGLASSKNIQYF.

The chain uses TRBV19 and TRBJ1-2, with a weak D call TRBD1 (6 bases). The germline gives CDR1 LNHDA, CDR2 SQIVND (reference sequence). The CDR3 runs to 14 residues. V shed 7 bases and J shed 5 bases, with 17 bases lying between them. The CDR3: CASTQFPGEYGYTF. Written as DNA, the CDR3 is TGTGCCAGTACTCAATTTCCAGGGGAATATGGCTACACCTTC.

This chain connects TRBV7-2 to TRBJ2-5, with 9 positions matching TRBD2. The CDR3 loop spans 14 amino acids. V lost 5 bases to trimming and J lost 5 bases; unmatched junction nucleotides: 6. Germline-derived CDR1 and CDR2 are SGHTA and FQGNSA. This CDR3 reads CASSPGLARETQYF. CDR3 DNA sequence: TGTGCCAGCAGCCCCGGACTAGCGAGGGAGACCCAGTACTTC.

The V call is TRBV10-1, the J call TRBJ1-1, with D perhaps TRBD1 (6 bases). Germline loops: CDR1 WNHNN, CDR2 SYGVQD (reference sequence). V dropped 4 bases and J dropped 8 bases, with 20 bases sitting between them. This CDR3 has 15 amino acids. CDR3 loop: CASSGIKTGRTEAFF. In nucleotides, the CDR3 is TGCGCCAGCAGTGGAATTAAGACAGGCAGAACCGAAGCTTTCTTT.

This clone appeared a single time. V gene TRBV7-7 combines with J gene TRBJ2-5, with 7 bases lining up with TRBD2. The CDR3 consists of 19 residues. CDR1 and CDR2 from the germline V gene are SSHAT and FNYEAQ (reference sequence). V lost 5 bases to trimming and J lost 4 bases; unmatched junction nucleotides: 22. Written as DNA, the CDR3 is TGTGCCAGCAGCCCCAGGCTCCTGGCTAGCGGAGGGCGGGGAGAGACCCAGTACTTC. Its protein is CASSPRLLASGGRGETQYF.

This clone occurred once. This chain connects TRBV29-1 to TRBJ2-1, with unresolved D. V was shortened by 8 bases and J by 9 bases, with 8 bases between the two germline ends. The V gene's germline CDR1 is SQVTM and CDR2 ANQGSEA. This CDR3 spans 9 amino acids. The CDR3 sequence: CSPPGEQFF. The CDR3 nucleotides are TGCAGCCCCCCCGGTGAGCAGTTCTTC.

The V gene is TRBV6-5, the J gene TRBJ1-6; the D is unclear. CDR1 and CDR2 (germline): MNHEY, SVGAGI. The CDR3 length is 15 residues. The V gene lost 3 bases and the J gene lost 7 bases, with 13 bases spanning the gap. CDR3 sequence reads: CASSYGRQWNSPLHF. CDR3 in DNA: TGTGCCAGCAGTTATGGGAGACAATGGAATTCACCCCTCCACTTT.

The chain has TRBV6-5 and TRBJ2-5; TRBD2 agrees at 7 bases. The junction had 4 bases not matched to a gene; V was cut back by 8 bases and J by 1 base. CDR1 and CDR2 from the germline V gene are MNHEY and SVGAGI. CDR3 length equals 13 residues. The CDR3 here is CASRDYPQETQYF. CDR3 DNA sequence: TGTGCCAGCCGGGACTACCCCCAAGAGACCCAGTACTTC.

This sequence joins TRBV25-1 and TRBJ2-1; TRBD1 matches at 8 bases. The germline CDR1 and CDR2 sequences are MGHDK and SYGVNS. The CDR3 is made up of 15 amino acids. The V segment lost 3 bases and the J segment 8 bases; nucleotides outside the gene matches: 9. The CDR3: CASSDPTGQGDEQFF. For the CDR3, the DNA is TGTGCCAGCAGTGATCCCACAGGACAGGGAGATGAGCAGTTCTTC.

The J gene is TRBJ2-1, the V gene TRBV19; D is perhaps TRBD2 (6 bases). V was shortened by 5 bases and J by 10 bases, with 24 bases between the two germline ends. CDR1 and CDR2 from the germline V gene are LNHDA and SQIVND (reference sequence). The CDR3 is 16 amino acids. In DNA form, the CDR3 reads TGTGCCAGTAGTGTCTCCCGCGGGACGGTGACAACCGAGCAGTTCTTC. It translates to CASSVSRGTVTTEQFF.

The rearrangement uses TRBV6-5 and TRBJ2-3; 7 bases match TRBD1. V shed 6 bases, J shed 2 bases, and the junction held 2 bases outside the gene matches. The CDR3 runs 13 residues. Germline CDR1 is MNHEY and CDR2 is SVGAGI. This CDR3 reads CASRTGYTDTQYF. CDR3 sequence (DNA): TGTGCCAGCAGGACAGGGTACACAGATACGCAGTATTTT.

This chain joins TRBV30 and TRBJ2-7; D is ambiguous. The CDR3 consists of 13 residues. Per the germline V gene, CDR1 is GTSNPN and CDR2 is SVGIG (reference sequence). Trimming took 5 bases from V and 2 from J, leaving 13 bases between them. The CDR3 DNA reads TGTGCCTGGGAGAACGACAATGCCTACGAGCAGTACTTC. This sequence encodes CAWENDNAYEQYF.

The rearrangement joins TRBV7-9 to TRBJ1-1; TRBD1 is a possible D gene (6 bases). Germline CDR1 is SEHNR and CDR2 is FQNEAQ (reference sequence). CDR3 length: 13 amino acids. Trimming removed 3 bases from V and 1 base from J, with 6 bases in between. CDR3 protein: CASSLTGNTEAFF. The CDR3 nucleotides are TGTGCCAGCAGCTTGACAGGGAACACTGAAGCTTTCTTT.

V is TRBV5-8 and J is TRBJ1-4; 8 positions agree with TRBD1. Looked up from germline, CDR1 is SGHTS and CDR2 is YDEGEE. The trim removed 4 bases at V and 8 bases at J, leaving 13 bases unmatched. The CDR3 sequence is 16 residues long. CDR3 protein: CASSPTGQGGGEKLFF. The CDR3 nucleotides read TGTGCCAGCAGCCCTACAGGACAGGGAGGGGGCGAAAAACTGTTTTTT.

The rearrangement joins TRBV11-3 to TRBJ1-3; the D gene is possibly TRBD1 (6 bases). This CDR3 has 16 residues. V lost 5 bases to trimming and J lost 4 bases, with 18 bases between them. Germline loops: CDR1 SGHNT, CDR2 YENEEA. CDR3 amino acids: CASSPREQGTGNTIYF. The DNA for the CDR3 is TGTGCCAGCAGCCCTCGGGAACAGGGCACCGGAAACACCATATATTTT.

This rearrangement joins TRBV11-1 to TRBJ1-2, with D uncertain. The V gene lost 5 bases and the J gene lost 10 bases, with 17 bases spanning the gap. The length of the CDR3 is 13 residues. Germline V gives CDR1 SGHAT, CDR2 FQDESV (reference sequence). The CDR3 sequence: CASSPADIMAYTF. Written as DNA, the CDR3 is TGTGCCAGCAGCCCGGCAGACATAATGGCCTACACCTTC.

The rearrangement uses TRBV7-9 and TRBJ1-2; 10 bases are shared with TRBD1. Germline values: CDR1 SEHNR, CDR2 FQNEAQ (reference sequence). The trim removed 5 bases at V and 4 bases at J, leaving 4 bases unmatched. CDR3 length: 14 residues. The CDR3 region is CASSPGTGVYGYTF. DNA for the CDR3: TGTGCCAGCAGCCCCGGGACAGGGGTCTATGGCTACACCTTC.

The rearrangement links TRBV5-4 to TRBJ2-1, with TRBD2 identical over 9 bases. J gave up 4 bases and V 3 bases, and 5 bases lay outside the gene matches. CDR3 length: 15 amino acids. Germline CDR1 reads SGHNT; CDR2 reads YYREEE (reference sequence). Here the CDR3 DNA reads TGTGCCAGCAGCTCTAGCGGGGAGCCATACAATGAGCAGTTCTTC. It codes for CASSSSGEPYNEQFF.

The table lists this clone with a count of one. This chain connects TRBV9 to TRBJ2-5; 7 bases match TRBD1. Germline V gene sequence: CDR1 SGDLS, CDR2 YYNGEE. The CDR3 contains 13 residues. V gave up 2 bases and J gave up 4 bases; unmatched junction bases: 2. CDR3 amino acids: CASSVDRRETQYF. The CDR3 bases are TGTGCCAGCAGCGTGGACAGGCGAGAGACCCAGTACTTC.

CDR3 coding DNA: TGTGCCTGGACCATGGGGGCAGGGGGCAATCAGCCCCAGCATTTT. Amino acid sequence: CAWTMGAGGNQPQHF. This rearrangement joins TRBV30 to TRBJ1-5; possible D gene TRBD1, 6 bases. The CDR3 runs 15 residues. V dropped 4 bases and J dropped 2 bases, with 15 bases sitting between them. Germline V CDR1 and CDR2: GTSNPN, SVGIG (reference sequence).

The chain carries TRBV10-1 and TRBJ2-5; a possible D gene is TRBD1 (6 bases). Germline CDR1 WNHNN, CDR2 SYGVQD (reference sequence). Trimming stripped 3 bases from V and 7 bases from J, with 18 bases between. This CDR3 comprises 15 residues. Written as DNA, the CDR3 is TGCGCCAGCAGTGATCCGGGGACACCCCTGGGGACCCAGTACTTC. This codes for CASSDPGTPLGTQYF.

The J gene is TRBJ2-6, the V gene TRBV6-1; tentative D call: TRBD1 (5 bases). The CDR3 is 19 amino acids. CDR1 is MNHNS and CDR2 is SASEGT in the germline V gene. V lost 3 bases and J lost 0, with 18 bases in between. CDR3 coding DNA: TGTGCCAGCAGTGATTTACTAATTACAGGAGTCTCTGGGGCCAACGTCCTGACTTTC. It translates to CASSDLLITGVSGANVLTF.

The chain couples TRBV7-2 to TRBJ1-5; TRBD1 matches 8 bases. CDR1 and CDR2 (germline): SGHTA, FQGNSA. The CDR3 consists of 15 residues. J lost 2 bases, V lost 5 bases, and 5 bases had no gene match. Here the CDR3 DNA reads TGTGCCAGCAGCCCGTTGGGACAGGGCAATCAGCCCCAGCATTTT. Translated, it gives CASSPLGQGNQPQHF.

In DNA form, the CDR3 reads TGTGCCAGCAGTTCCCTCGGAGGGGAGACCCAGTACTTC. This gives the protein CASSSLGGETQYF. The chain couples TRBV25-1 to TRBJ2-5, with a tentative D call TRBD2 (6 bases). In germline, CDR1 is MGHDK, CDR2 SYGVNS. The germline V and J ends were trimmed by 5 bases and 5 bases, with 12 bases remaining between them. This CDR3 has 13 residues.

The chain combines TRBV25-1 with TRBJ2-2; no reliable D call. CDR1 is MGHDK, CDR2 SYGVNS, per germline. The V end lost 0 bases, the J end lost 4 bases, and 9 bases lay between the germline ends. This CDR3 is 15 amino acids long. CDR3 DNA: TGTGCCAGCAGTGAATATATAGCCGGCACCGGGGAGCTGTTTTTT. As protein: CASSEYIAGTGELFF.